A selection of T cell receptor beta chains follows, all from one sample in a study of blood T cells in healthy people across ages. TCRdb called the 5' RACE reads again in MiXCR, with one record for every CDR3 protein. Found here are about 1,400,000 distinct CDR3 sequences, roughly 60% of them singletons; the top ten hold 6.7%. Sequencing was performed on blood. The receptors shown here come from a man aged 18 to 30 in good health. The CDR3 runs from the conserved cysteine through the conserved F or W. The D gene is left open where the match is weak. Some rows have no size entry. The others give once, few or many, or a class for an expanded clone.

TRBV27,.,16,TRBJ2-7,.,CASSRLQPQRSYEQYF,TGTGCCAGCAGTCGGCTTCAGCCGCAGAGGTCCTACGAGCAGTACTTC
TRBV15,TRBD1,17,TRBJ1-5,.,CATSRDPQGVRNQPQHF,TGTGCCACCAGCAGAGATCCCCAGGGGGTTCGGAATCAGCCCCAGCATTTT
TRBV5-1,.,14,TRBJ2-1,.,CASSLVEAPNEQFF,TGCGCCAGCAGCTTGGTGGAAGCCCCCAATGAGCAGTTCTTC
TRBV6-5,.,13,TRBJ1-2,.,CASSYGGASGYTF,TGTGCCAGCAGTTACGGGGGGGCCAGTGGCTACACCTTC
TRBV24-1,.,13,TRBJ2-5,.,CATSNSLQETQYF,TGTGCCACCAGCAACTCCCTTCAAGAGACCCAGTACTTC
TRBV27,TRBD1,15,TRBJ2-7,.,CASSFGTGFPYEQYF,TGTGCCAGCAGTTTCGGGACAGGGTTCCCCTACGAGCAGTACTTC
TRBV27,.,14,TRBJ2-1,.,CASSLTDAFNEQFF,TGTGCCAGCAGCCTTACAGACGCGTTCAATGAGCAGTTCTTC
TRBV7-2,.,15,TRBJ2-1,.,CASSTGGELVHEQFF,TGTGCCAGCAGCACCGGGGGCGAGCTAGTGCATGAGCAGTTCTTC
TRBV12-3/TRBV12-4,.,13,TRBJ2-7,.,CSSSVGLQYEQYF,TGTTCCAGCAGTGTAGGGCTACAATACGAGCAGTACTTC
TRBV10-3,.,14,TRBJ1-4,.,CAISESQNGGKLFF,TGTGCCATCAGTGAGTCCCAAAACGGGGGAAAACTGTTTTTT
TRBV20-1,TRBD1,16,TRBJ2-7,.,CSASGTGTLGSYEQYF,TGCAGTGCTTCTGGGACAGGCACCTTGGGGAGCTACGAGCAGTACTTC
TRBV7-2,.,14,TRBJ2-5,.,CASSFGGGGETQYF,TGTGCCAGCAGCTTTGGGGGGGGCGGTGAGACCCAGTACTTC
TRBV4-1,.,13,TRBJ2-7,.,CASSQRITYEQYF,TGCGCCAGCAGCCAACGTATCACCTACGAGCAGTACTTC
TRBV29-1,.,12,TRBJ1-1,.,CSVTPGLTEAFF,TGCAGCGTGACCCCAGGGTTGACTGAAGCTTTCTTT
TRBV20-1,TRBD2,13,TRBJ2-1,.,CSEGLAVSDEQFF,TGCAGTGAGGGACTAGCGGTCAGCGACGAGCAGTTCTTC
TRBV29-1,.,13,TRBJ2-3,.,CSVGARAADTRYF,TGCAGCGTCGGGGCTAGGGCGGCAGATACGCGGTATTTT
TRBV6-6,TRBD1,15,TRBJ1-5,.,CASSYATGPGQPQHF,TGTGCCAGCAGTTACGCGACAGGGCCCGGTCAGCCCCAGCATTTT
TRBV6-5,.,14,TRBJ2-7,few,CASTTGASSYEQYF,TGTGCCAGCACCACTGGGGCAAGCTCCTACGAGCAGTACTTC
TRBV6-2/TRBV6-3,.,15,TRBJ2-7,.,CASRPKDSFSYEQYF,TGTGCCAGCAGACCCAAAGACAGTTTCTCCTACGAGCAGTACTTC
TRBV20-1,.,15,TRBJ2-7,few,CSARDPGHSGYEQYF,TGCAGTGCTAGAGATCCCGGTCACTCTGGCTACGAGCAGTACTTC
TRBV29-1,TRBD1,14,TRBJ2-3,few,CSVEGQPPLDTQYF,TGCAGCGTTGAGGGACAGCCCCCACTAGATACGCAGTATTTT
TRBV4-3,.,17,TRBJ2-1,.,CASSPRGGTEIYNEQFF,TGCGCCAGCAGCCCCCGGGGGGGGACAGAAATCTACAATGAGCAGTTCTTC
TRBV6-5,TRBD1,12,TRBJ2-1,few,CASSHRGLVVFF,TGTGCCAGCAGTCACAGGGGGCTAGTTGTGTTCTTC
TRBV4-3,.,14,TRBJ2-7,.,CASSQAAGYNEQYF,TGCGCCAGCAGCCAAGCGGCGGGCTACAATGAGCAGTACTTC
TRBV6-1,.,14,TRBJ2-1,.,CASSEMPGLNEQFF,TGTGCCAGCAGTGAGATGCCAGGGTTAAATGAGCAGTTCTTC
TRBV14,.,18,TRBJ2-3,once,CASSQVTFNPLGTDTQYF,TGTGCCAGCAGCCAAGTGACCTTTAACCCCTTGGGCACAGATACGCAGTATTTT
TRBV5-6,.,17,TRBJ1-1,.,CASSPPTRGFPDTEAFF,TGTGCCAGCAGCCCTCCCACCCGAGGGTTCCCGGACACTGAAGCTTTCTTT
TRBV2,.,13,TRBJ2-4,few,CASSPIGGDIQYF,TGTGCCAGCAGTCCTATTGGAGGGGACATTCAGTACTTC
TRBV20-1,TRBD1,20,TRBJ2-5,.,CSAREHRGRDFIVSYNEQYF,TGCAGTGCTAGAGAACACAGGGGGCGCGATTTTATCGTGTCATACAATGAGCAGTACTTC
TRBV2,.,13,TRBJ2-5,few,CASRLDIQETQYF,TGTGCCAGCAGACTGGACATACAAGAGACCCAGTACTTC
TRBV5-1,TRBD1,13,TRBJ1-1,.,CASSMDRGVEAFF,TGCGCCAGCAGCATGGACAGGGGAGTGGAAGCTTTCTTT
TRBV29-1,.,10,TRBJ2-7,.,CSVQDGGMYF,TGCAGCGTTCAGGACGGGGGCATGTACTTC
TRBV6-1,.,15,TRBJ1-5,.,CASSEATGKSQPQHF,TGTGCCAGCAGTGAGGCCACAGGGAAGAGTCAGCCCCAGCATTTT
TRBV11-2,.,15,TRBJ2-7,.,CASSLVGGQNYEQYF,TGTGCCAGCAGCTTAGTCGGGGGACAGAACTACGAGCAGTACTTC
TRBV12-1,.,15,TRBJ1-1,.,CASSFLAGPNTEAFF,TGTGCCAGCAGCTTTCTTGCGGGGCCGAACACTGAAGCTTTCTTT
TRBV7-7,TRBD2,15,TRBJ2-1,.,CASSPSGDRHNEQFF,TGTGCTAGCAGCCCTAGCGGTGATCGTCACAATGAGCAGTTCTTC
TRBV29-1,TRBD2,14,TRBJ2-7,.,CSVEVGGEEDEQYF,TGCAGCGTTGAGGTGGGGGGGGAAGAGGACGAGCAGTACTTC
TRBV11-2,.,13,TRBJ1-4,once,CASSLAPKEKLFF,TGTGCCAGCAGCTTAGCCCCAAAAGAAAAACTGTTTTTT
TRBV20-1,.,11,TRBJ2-7,few,CSASAVYEQYF,TGCAGTGCTAGTGCTGTCTACGAGCAGTACTTC
TRBV4-1,TRBD2,16,TRBJ2-3,few,CASSQDWAGGVDTQYF,TGCGCCAGCAGCCAAGATTGGGCGGGAGGCGTAGATACGCAGTATTTT
TRBV6-2/TRBV6-3,TRBD1,16,TRBJ1-3,once,CASSLRDRPSGNTIYF,TGTGCCAGCAGTCTCCGGGACAGGCCCTCTGGAAACACCATATATTTT
TRBV15,.,13,TRBJ2-1,few,CATSRDTGREQFF,TGTGCCACCAGCAGAGATACCGGGCGTGAGCAGTTCTTC
TRBV20-1,TRBD1,15,TRBJ2-2,.,CSASLQGAVPGELFF,TGCAGTGCTAGTTTACAGGGGGCTGTCCCCGGGGAGCTGTTTTTT
TRBV6-5,.,15,TRBJ1-2,few,CASSYSWQSYYGYTF,TGTGCCAGCAGTTACTCGTGGCAGTCCTACTATGGCTACACCTTC
TRBV20-1,.,15,TRBJ2-3,.,CSASPPAVSTDTQYF,TGCAGTGCTAGTCCCCCAGCGGTTAGCACAGATACGCAGTATTTT
TRBV24-1,TRBD2,18,TRBJ2-3,few,CATSRCVASGRDTDTQYF,TGTGCCACCAGTCGGTGTGTCGCTAGCGGGAGGGACACAGATACGCAGTATTTT
TRBV6-5,TRBD2,15,TRBJ2-3,few,CASRHSSGRTDTQYF,TGTGCCAGCAGACACTCTAGCGGCAGGACAGATACGCAGTATTTT
TRBV4-3,.,13,TRBJ1-5,.,CASSLDIYQPQHF,TGCGCCAGCAGCCTAGACATTTATCAGCCCCAGCATTTT
TRBV6-2/TRBV6-3,.,12,TRBJ2-1,few,CASSYQGYEQFF,TGTGCCAGCAGTTACCAAGGGTATGAGCAGTTCTTC
TRBV27,.,13,TRBJ2-5,.,CASTKTGEETQYF,TGTGCCAGCACAAAGACAGGCGAAGAGACCCAGTACTTC
TRBV29-1,TRBD1,12,TRBJ1-4,.,CSVGGQGEKLFF,TGCAGCGTGGGAGGACAGGGCGAAAAACTGTTTTTT
TRBV29-1,.,16,TRBJ1-2,once,CSVDDGARSLSHGHTF,TGCAGCGTTGATGACGGGGCCCGCTCCTTGTCCCATGGCCACACCTTC
TRBV20-1,TRBD2,15,TRBJ2-5,once,CSARGGSGIQETQYF,TGCAGTGCGCGAGGGGGTAGCGGGATCCAAGAGACCCAGTACTTC
TRBV24-1,.,16,TRBJ2-5,.,CATSTWGGTMRETQYF,TGTGCCACCAGTACCTGGGGGGGCACCATGCGGGAGACCCAGTACTTC
TRBV27,TRBD2,14,TRBJ2-7,.,CASSFASGRGEQYF,TGTGCCAGCAGTTTCGCTAGCGGGAGGGGCGAGCAGTACTTC